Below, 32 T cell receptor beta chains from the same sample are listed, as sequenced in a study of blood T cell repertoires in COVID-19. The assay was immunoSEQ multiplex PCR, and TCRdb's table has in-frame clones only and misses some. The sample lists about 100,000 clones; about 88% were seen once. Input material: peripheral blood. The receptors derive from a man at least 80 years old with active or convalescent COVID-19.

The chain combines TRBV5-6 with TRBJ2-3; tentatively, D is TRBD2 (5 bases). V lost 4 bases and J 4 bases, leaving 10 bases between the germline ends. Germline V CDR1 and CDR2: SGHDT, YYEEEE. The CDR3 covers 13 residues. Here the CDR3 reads CASSLRAPDTQYF. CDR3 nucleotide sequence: TGTGCCAGCAGCCTGAGGGCCCCAGATACGCAGTATTTT.

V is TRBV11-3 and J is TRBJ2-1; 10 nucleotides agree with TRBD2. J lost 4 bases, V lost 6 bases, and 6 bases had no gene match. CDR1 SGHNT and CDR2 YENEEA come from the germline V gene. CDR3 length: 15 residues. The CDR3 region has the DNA TGTGCCAGCAGTCACACTAGCGGGGTATACAATGAGCAGTTCTTC. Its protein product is CASSHTSGVYNEQFF.

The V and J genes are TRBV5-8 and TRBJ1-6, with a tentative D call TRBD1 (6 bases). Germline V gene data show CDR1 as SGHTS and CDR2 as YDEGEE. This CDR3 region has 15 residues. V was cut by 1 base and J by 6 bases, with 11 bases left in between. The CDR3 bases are TGTGCCAGCAGCTTGCAGGGGTTTACTAATTCACCCCTCCACTTT. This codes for CASSLQGFTNSPLHF.

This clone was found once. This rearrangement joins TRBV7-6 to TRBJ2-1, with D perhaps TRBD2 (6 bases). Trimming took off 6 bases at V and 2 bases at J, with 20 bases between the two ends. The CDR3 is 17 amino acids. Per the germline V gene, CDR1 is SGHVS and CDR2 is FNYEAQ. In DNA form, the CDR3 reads TGTGCCAGCAGGGGAGTGTCGGGAGCTGGCGCCTACAATGAGCAGTTCTTC. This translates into CASRGVSGAGAYNEQFF.

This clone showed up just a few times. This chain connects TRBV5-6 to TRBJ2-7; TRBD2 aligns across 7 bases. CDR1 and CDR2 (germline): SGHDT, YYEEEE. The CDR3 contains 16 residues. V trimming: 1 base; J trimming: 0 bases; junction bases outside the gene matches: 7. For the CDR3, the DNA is TGTGCCAGCAGCTTGAACGGAGTAGCGGGCTCCTACGAGCAGTACTTC. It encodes CASSLNGVAGSYEQYF.

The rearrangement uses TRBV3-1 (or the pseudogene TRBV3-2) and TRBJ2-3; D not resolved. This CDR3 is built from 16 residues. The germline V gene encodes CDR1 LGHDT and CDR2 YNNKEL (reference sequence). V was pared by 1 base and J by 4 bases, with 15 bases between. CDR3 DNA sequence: TGTGCCAGCAGCCAAGGGCAGTTTTGGAGCGCAGATACGCAGTATTTT. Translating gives CASSQGQFWSADTQYF.

DNA of the CDR3: TGTGCCAGTAGTACGAGGTTCTATGGCTACACCTTC. Translated: CASSTRFYGYTF. The chain joins TRBV19 to TRBJ1-2; D gene unclear. V lost 4 bases, J lost 4 bases, and 7 bases lay in between. Germline V gene lookup returns CDR1 LNHDA and CDR2 SQIVND (reference sequence). This CDR3 contains 12 residues.

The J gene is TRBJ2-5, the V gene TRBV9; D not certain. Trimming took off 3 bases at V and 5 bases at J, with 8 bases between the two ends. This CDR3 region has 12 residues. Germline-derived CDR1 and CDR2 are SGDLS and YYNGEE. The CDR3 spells CASSGAFETQYF. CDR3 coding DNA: TGTGCCAGCAGCGGGGCGTTTGAGACCCAGTACTTC.

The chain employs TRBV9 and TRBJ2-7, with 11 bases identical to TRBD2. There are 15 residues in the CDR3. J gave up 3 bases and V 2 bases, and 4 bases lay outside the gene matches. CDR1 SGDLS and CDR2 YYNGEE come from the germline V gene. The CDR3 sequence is CASSVSGTSGYEQYF. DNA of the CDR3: TGTGCCAGCAGCGTCTCAGGGACTAGCGGCTACGAGCAGTACTTC.

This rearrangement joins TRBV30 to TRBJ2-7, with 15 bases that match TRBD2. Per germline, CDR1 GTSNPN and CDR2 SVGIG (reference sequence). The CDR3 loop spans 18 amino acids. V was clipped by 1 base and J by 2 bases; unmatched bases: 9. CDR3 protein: CAWSDGLAGGPNTYEQYF. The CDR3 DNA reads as TGTGCCTGGAGTGATGGACTAGCGGGAGGGCCTAATACCTACGAGCAGTACTTC.

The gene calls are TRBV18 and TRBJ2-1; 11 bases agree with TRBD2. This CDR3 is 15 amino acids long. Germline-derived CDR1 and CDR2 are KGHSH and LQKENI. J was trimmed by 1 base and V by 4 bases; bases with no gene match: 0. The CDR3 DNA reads TGTGCCAGCTCACGACTAGCGGGGTCCTACAATGAGCAGTTCTTC. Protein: CASSRLAGSYNEQFF.

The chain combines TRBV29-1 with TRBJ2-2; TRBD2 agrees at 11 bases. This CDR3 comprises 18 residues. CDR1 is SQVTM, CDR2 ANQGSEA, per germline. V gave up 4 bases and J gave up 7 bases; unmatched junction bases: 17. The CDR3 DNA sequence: TGCAGCGTTGGCGCTTCCTTCACTAGCGGGAGTAGTATCGGGGAGCTGTTTTTT. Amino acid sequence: CSVGASFTSGSSIGELFF.

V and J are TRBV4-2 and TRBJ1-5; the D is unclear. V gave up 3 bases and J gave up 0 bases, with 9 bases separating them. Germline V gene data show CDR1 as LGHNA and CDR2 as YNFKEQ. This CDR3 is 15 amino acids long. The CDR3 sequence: CASSQRLSSNQPQHF. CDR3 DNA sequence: TGTGCCAGCAGCCAGAGGCTGTCTAGCAATCAGCCCCAGCATTTT.

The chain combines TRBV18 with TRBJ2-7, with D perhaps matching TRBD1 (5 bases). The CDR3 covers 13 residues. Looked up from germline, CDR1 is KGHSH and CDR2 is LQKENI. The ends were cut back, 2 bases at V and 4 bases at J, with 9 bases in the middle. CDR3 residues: CASSPGAEYEQYF. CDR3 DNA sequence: TGTGCCAGCTCACCAGGGGCCGAATACGAGCAGTACTTC. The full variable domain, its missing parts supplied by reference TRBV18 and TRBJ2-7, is NAGVMQNPRHLVRRRGQEARLRCSPMKGHSHVYWYRQLPEEGLKFMVYLQKENIIDESGMPKERFSAEFPKEGPSILRIQQVVRGDSAAYFCASSPGAEYEQYFGPGTRLTVT.

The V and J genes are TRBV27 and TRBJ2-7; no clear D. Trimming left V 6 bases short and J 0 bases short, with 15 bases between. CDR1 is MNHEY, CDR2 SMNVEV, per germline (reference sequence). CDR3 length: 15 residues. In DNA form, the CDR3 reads TGTGCCAGCAGGAAACCTGGGCAGCTCTCCTACGAGCAGTACTTC. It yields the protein CASRKPGQLSYEQYF.

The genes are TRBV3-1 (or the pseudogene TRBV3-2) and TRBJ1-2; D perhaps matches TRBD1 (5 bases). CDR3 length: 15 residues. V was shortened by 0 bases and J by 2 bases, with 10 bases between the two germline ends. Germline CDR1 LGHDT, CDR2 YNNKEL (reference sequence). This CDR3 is CASSQEGRGNYGYTF. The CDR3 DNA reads TGTGCCAGCAGCCAAGAAGGGCGGGGGAACTATGGCTACACCTTC.

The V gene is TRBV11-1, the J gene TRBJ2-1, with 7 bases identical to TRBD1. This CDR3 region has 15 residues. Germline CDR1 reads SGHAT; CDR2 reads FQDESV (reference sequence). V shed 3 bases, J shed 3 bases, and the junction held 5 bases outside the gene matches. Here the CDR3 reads CASSLSRGLYNEQFF. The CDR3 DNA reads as TGTGCCAGCAGCTTGTCTAGGGGGCTCTACAATGAGCAGTTCTTC. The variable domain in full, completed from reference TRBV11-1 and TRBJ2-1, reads EAEVAQSPRYKITEKSQAVAFWCDPISGHATLYWYRQILGQGPELLVQFQDESVVDDSQLPKDRFSAERLKGVDSTLKIQPAELGDSAMYLCASSLSRGLYNEQFFGPGTRLTVL.

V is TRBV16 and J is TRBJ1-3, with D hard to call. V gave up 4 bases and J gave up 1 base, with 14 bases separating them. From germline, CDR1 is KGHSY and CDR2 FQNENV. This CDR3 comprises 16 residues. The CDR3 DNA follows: TGTGCCAGCAGCCGTGGAGAGGTAGAGTCTGGAAACACCATATATTTT. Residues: CASSRGEVESGNTIYF.

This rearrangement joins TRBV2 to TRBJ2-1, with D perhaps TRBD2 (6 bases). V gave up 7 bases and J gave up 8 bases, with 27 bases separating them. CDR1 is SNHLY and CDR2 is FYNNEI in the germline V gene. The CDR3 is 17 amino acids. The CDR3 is CASTRLARELRVYEQFF. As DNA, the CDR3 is TGTGCCAGCACTCGTCTAGCGAGAGAGTTGAGGGTCTATGAGCAGTTCTTC.

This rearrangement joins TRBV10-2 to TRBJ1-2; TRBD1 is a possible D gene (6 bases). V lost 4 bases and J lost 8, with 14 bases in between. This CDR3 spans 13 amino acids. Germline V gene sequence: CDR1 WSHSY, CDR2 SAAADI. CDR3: CASSVQGLRGYTF. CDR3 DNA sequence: TGCGCCAGCAGTGTCCAGGGGCTTCGAGGCTACACCTTC.

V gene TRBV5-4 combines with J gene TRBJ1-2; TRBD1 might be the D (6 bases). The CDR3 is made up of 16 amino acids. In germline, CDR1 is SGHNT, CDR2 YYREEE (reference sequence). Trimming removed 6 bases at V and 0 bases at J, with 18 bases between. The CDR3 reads CASIPGGGGSNYGYTF. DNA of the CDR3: TGTGCCAGCATCCCTGGGGGAGGGGGATCTAACTATGGCTACACCTTC.

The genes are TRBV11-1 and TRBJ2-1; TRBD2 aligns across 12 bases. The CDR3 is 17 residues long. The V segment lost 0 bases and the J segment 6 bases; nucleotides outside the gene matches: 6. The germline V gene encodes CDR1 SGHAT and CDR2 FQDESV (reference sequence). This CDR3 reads CASSLARTSGRRNEQFF. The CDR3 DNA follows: TGTGCCAGCAGCTTAGCGAGAACTAGCGGGAGGCGCAATGAGCAGTTCTTC.

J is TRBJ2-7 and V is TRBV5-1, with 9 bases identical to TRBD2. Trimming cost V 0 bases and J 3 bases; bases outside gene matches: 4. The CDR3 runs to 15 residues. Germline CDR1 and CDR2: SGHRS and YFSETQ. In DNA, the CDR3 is TGCGCCAGCAGCTTGGTTCTAGCGGGACGCTACGAGCAGTACTTC. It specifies CASSLVLAGRYEQYF. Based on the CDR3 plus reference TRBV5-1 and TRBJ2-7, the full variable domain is KAGVTQTPRYLIKTRGQQVTLSCSPISGHRSVSWYQQTPGQGLQFLFEYFSETQRNKGNFPGRFSGRQFSNSRSEMNVSTLELGDSALYLCASSLVLAGRYEQYFGPGTRLTVT.

The CDR3 here is CASNLGGASTDTQYF. Written as DNA, the CDR3 is TGTGCCAGTAACTTGGGCGGGGCTAGCACAGATACGCAGTATTTT. The chain joins TRBV3-1 (or the pseudogene TRBV3-2) to TRBJ2-3, with a tentative D call TRBD2 (6 bases). This CDR3 has 15 residues. Germline loops: CDR1 LGHDT, CDR2 YNNKEL (reference sequence). Trimming removed 9 bases from V and 0 bases from J, with 16 bases in between.

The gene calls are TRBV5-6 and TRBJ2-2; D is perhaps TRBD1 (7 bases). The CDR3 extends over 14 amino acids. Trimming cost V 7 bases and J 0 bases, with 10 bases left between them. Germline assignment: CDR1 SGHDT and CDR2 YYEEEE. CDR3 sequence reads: CASGGTANTGELFF. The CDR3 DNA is TGTGCCAGCGGGGGGACAGCGAACACCGGGGAGCTGTTTTTT.

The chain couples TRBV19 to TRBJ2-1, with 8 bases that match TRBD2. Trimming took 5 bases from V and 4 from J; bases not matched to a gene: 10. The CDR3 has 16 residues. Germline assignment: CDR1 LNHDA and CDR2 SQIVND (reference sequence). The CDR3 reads CASSPTTSGGYNEQFF. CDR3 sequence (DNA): TGTGCCAGTAGTCCAACCACGAGCGGGGGTTACAATGAGCAGTTCTTC.

CDR3 nucleotide sequence: TGTGCCAGCAGTGAAAGGACTAGCGGTTACTACAATGAGCAGTTCTTC. Protein: CASSERTSGYYNEQFF. V is TRBV25-1 and J is TRBJ2-1; 10 bases line up with TRBD2. The germline CDR1 and CDR2 sequences are MGHDK and SYGVNS. This CDR3 is built from 16 residues. V lost 2 bases, J lost 3 bases, and 4 bases stayed unmatched.

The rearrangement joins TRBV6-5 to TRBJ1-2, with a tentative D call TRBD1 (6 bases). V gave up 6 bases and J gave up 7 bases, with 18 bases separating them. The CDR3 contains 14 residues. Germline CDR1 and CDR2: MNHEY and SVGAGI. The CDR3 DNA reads TGTGCCAGCAGACCGACAGGATCCCTACGTGGCTACACCTTC. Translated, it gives CASRPTGSLRGYTF.

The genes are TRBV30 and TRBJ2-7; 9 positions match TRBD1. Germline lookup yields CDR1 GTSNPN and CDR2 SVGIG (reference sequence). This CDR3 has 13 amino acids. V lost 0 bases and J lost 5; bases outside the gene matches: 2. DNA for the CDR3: TGTGCCTGGAGTGTAGACAGGGGGAACGAGCAGTACTTC. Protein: CAWSVDRGNEQYF.

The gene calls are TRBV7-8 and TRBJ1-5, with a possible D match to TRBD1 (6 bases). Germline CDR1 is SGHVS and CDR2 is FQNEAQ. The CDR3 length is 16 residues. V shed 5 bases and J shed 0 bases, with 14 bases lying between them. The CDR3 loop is CASSQGQTYSNQPQHF. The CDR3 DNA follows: TGTGCCAGCAGCCAAGGACAGACGTATAGCAATCAGCCCCAGCATTTT.

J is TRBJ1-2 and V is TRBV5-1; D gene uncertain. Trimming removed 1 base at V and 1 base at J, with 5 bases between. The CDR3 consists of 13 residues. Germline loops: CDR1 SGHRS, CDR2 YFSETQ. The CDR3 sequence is CASSLTDNYGYTF. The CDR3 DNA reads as TGCGCCAGCAGCTTGACAGATAACTATGGCTACACCTTC.

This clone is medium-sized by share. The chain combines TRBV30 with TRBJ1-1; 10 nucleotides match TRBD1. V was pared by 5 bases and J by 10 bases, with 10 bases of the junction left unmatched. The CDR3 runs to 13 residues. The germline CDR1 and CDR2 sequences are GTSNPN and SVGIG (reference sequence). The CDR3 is CAWEPTGGIRAFF. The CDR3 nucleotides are TGTGCCTGGGAGCCGACAGGGGGCATTCGAGCTTTCTTT.